The 5 T cell receptor beta chains in this list originate from one sample, sequenced in a study of blood T cell repertoires in COVID-19. Profiling relied on immunoSEQ multiplex PCR, and the TCRdb table lists in-frame clones only, not all of them. Here the sample spans fewer than 150,000 clones, around nine tenths being singletons. The sample comprised peripheral blood. The source of these receptors is a man aged 50-59 years with active or convalescent COVID-19.

This clone was seen more than once but under ten times. The chain joins TRBV7-9 to TRBJ2-5, with a tentative D call TRBD2 (6 bases). This CDR3 comprises 13 residues. The ends were cut back, 1 base at V and 12 bases at J, with 15 bases in the middle. Germline CDR1 SEHNR, CDR2 FQNEAQ (reference sequence). The DNA for the CDR3 is TGTGCCAGCAGCTTAGATACCCGGGGACTGGAGTACTTC. It codes for CASSLDTRGLEYF.

The chain has TRBV5-1 and TRBJ1-1, with a possible D match to TRBD1 (5 bases). This CDR3 is 14 amino acids long. Per germline, CDR1 SGHRS and CDR2 YFSETQ. V lost 1 base, J lost 4 bases, and 11 bases lay in between. The CDR3 DNA follows: TGCGCCAGCAGCTTGTACGGGGGTCCCACTGAAGCTTTCTTT. Its translation: CASSLYGGPTEAFF.

The rearrangement uses TRBV7-6 and TRBJ2-2; D possibly corresponds to TRBD2 (5 bases). Trimming took off 7 bases at V and 1 base at J, with 10 bases between the two ends. The germline CDR1 and CDR2 sequences are SGHVS and FNYEAQ. The CDR3 loop spans 14 amino acids. CDR3 coding DNA: TGTGCCAGCACTCGGGGAAGGAACACCGGGGAGCTGTTTTTT. Its translation is CASTRGRNTGELFF.

The chain carries TRBV4-1 and TRBJ2-3, with D unresolved. The CDR3 length is 14 residues. Trimming took off 2 bases at V and 6 bases at J, with 12 bases between the two ends. Germline V gene data show CDR1 as MGHRA and CDR2 as YSYEKL. CDR3 sequence: CASSQWSQRDTQYF. The DNA of the CDR3 is TGCGCCAGCAGCCAATGGTCCCAACGGGATACGCAGTATTTT.

V gene TRBV7-2 combines with J gene TRBJ2-2, with 7 bases lining up with TRBD1. From germline, CDR1 is SGHTA and CDR2 FQGNSA. This CDR3 spans 14 amino acids. V dropped 7 bases and J dropped 2; count of bases not matched to a gene: 4. This CDR3 is CASTRQGNTGELFF. The CDR3 nucleotides read TGTGCCAGCACGAGACAGGGAAACACCGGGGAGCTGTTTTTT.